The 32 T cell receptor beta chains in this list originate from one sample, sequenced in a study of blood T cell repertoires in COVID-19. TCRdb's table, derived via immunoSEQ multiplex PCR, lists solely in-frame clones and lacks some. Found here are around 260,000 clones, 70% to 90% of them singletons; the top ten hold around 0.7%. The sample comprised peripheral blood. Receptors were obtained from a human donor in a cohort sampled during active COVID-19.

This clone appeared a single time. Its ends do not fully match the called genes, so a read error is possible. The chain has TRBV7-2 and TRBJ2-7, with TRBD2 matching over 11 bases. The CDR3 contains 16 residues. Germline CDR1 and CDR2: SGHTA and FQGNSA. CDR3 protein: CASRLAGGPLGGEQYF. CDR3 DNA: TGTGCCAGCAGGTTAGCGGGGGGGCCCTTAGGAGGCGAGCAGTACTTC.

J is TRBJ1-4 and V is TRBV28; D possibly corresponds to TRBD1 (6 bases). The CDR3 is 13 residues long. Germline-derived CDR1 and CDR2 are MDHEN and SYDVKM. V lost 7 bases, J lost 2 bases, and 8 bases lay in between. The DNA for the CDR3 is TGTGCCAGCAATCAGGGGACTAATGAAAAACTGTTTTTT. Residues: CASNQGTNEKLFF.

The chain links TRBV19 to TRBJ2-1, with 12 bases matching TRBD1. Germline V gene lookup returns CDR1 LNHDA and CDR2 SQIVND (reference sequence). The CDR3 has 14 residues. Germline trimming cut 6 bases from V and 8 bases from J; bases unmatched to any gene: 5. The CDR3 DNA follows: TGTGCCAGTAGACGGGACAGGGGGCGTCATGAGCAGTTCTTC. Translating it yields CASRRDRGRHEQFF. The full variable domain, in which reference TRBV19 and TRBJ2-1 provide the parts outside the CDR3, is DGGITQSPKYLFRKEGQNVTLSCEQNLNHDAMYWYRQDPGQGLRLIYYSQIVNDFQKGDIAEGYSVSREKKESFPLTVTSAQKNPTAFYLCASRRDRGRHEQFFGPGTRLTVL.

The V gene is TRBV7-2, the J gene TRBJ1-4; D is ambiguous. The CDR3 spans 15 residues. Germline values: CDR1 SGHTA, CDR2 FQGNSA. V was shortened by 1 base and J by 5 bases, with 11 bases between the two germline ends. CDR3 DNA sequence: TGTGCCAGCAGCTTAGGAGGACTGCTCAATGAAAAACTGTTTTTT. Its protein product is CASSLGGLLNEKLFF.

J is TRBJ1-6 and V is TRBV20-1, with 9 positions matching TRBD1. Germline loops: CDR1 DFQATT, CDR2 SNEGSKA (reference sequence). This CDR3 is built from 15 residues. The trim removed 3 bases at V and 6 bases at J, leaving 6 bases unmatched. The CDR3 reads CSASTGGQGNSPLHF. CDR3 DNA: TGCAGTGCTAGTACAGGGGGACAGGGTAATTCACCCCTCCACTTT.

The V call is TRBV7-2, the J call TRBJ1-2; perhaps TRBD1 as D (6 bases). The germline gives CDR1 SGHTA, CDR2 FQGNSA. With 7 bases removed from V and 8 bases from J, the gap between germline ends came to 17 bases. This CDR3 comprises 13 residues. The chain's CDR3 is CASTLNRDAGYTF. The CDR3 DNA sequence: TGTGCCAGCACTCTAAACAGGGACGCGGGCTACACCTTC.

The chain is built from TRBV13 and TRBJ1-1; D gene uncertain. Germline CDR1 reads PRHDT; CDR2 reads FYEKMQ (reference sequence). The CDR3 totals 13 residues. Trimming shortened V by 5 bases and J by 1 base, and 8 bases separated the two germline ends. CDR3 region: CASSPLRNTEAFF. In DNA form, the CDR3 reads TGTGCCAGCAGCCCCTTGAGGAACACTGAAGCTTTCTTT.

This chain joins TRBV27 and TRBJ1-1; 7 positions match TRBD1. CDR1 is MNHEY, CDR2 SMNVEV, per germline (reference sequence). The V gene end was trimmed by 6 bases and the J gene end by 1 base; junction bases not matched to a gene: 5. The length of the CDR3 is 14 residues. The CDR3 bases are TGTGCCAGCAGAAGGGGGCGGTCGAACACTGAAGCTTTCTTT. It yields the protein CASRRGRSNTEAFF.

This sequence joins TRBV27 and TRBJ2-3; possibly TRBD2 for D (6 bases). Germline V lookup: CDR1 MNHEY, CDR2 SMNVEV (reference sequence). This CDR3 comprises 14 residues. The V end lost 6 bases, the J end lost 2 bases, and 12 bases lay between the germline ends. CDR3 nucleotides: TGTGCCAGCAGCAAGCGGGTTCACACAGATACGCAGTATTTT. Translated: CASSKRVHTDTQYF.

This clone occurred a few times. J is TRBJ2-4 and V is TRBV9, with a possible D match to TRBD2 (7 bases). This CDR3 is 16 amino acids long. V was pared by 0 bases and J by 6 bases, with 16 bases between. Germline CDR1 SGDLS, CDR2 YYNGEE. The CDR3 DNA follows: TGTGCCAGCAGCGTAGCTGGGGGGGGCTTTACAAACATTCAGTACTTC. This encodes CASSVAGGGFTNIQYF.

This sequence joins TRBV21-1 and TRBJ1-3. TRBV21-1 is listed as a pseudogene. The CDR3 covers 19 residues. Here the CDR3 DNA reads TGTGCCAGCAGCAAAGTTGGGGGGACCTTGTGGGTGGCTGGAAACACCATATATTTT. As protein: CASSKVGGTLWVAGNTIYF.

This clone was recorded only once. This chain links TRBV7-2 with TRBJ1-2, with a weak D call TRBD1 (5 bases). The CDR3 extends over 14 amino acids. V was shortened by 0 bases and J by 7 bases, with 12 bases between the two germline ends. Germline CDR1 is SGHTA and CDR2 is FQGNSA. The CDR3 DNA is TGTGCCAGCAGCTTAGCAGGGGATTCGAGTGGCTACACCTTC. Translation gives CASSLAGDSSGYTF.

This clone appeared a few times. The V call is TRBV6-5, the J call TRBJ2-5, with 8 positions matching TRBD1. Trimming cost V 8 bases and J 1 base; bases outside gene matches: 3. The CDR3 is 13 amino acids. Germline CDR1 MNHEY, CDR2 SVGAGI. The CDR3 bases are TGTGCCAGCCGAACAGGGGGCCAAGAGACCCAGTACTTC. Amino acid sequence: CASRTGGQETQYF.

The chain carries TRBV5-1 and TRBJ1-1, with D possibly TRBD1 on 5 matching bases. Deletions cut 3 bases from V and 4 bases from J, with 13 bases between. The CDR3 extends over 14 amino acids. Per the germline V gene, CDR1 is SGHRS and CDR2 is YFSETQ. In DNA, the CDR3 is TGCGCCAGCAGCTCGGCCTTGGGGGGCACTGAAGCTTTCTTT. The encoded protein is CASSSALGGTEAFF.

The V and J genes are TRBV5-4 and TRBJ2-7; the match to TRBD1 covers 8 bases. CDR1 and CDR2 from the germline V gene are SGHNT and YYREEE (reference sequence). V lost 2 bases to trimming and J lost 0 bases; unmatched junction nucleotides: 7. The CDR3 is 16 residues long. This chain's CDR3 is CASSFPGGPSSYEQYF. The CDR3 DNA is TGTGCCAGCAGCTTCCCAGGGGGCCCCAGCTCCTACGAGCAGTACTTC.

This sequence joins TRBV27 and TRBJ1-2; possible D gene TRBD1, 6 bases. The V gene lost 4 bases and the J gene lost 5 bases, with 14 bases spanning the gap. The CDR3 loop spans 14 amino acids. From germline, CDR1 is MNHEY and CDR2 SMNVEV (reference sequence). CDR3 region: CASSSQGHWYGYTF. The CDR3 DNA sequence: TGTGCCAGCAGTTCTCAGGGGCATTGGTATGGCTACACCTTC.

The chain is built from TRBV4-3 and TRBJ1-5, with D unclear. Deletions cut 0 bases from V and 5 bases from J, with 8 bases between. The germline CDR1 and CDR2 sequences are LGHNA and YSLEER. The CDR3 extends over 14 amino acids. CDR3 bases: TGCGCCAGCAGCCAAGAGATCGCGGATCAGCCCCAGCATTTT. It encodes CASSQEIADQPQHF.

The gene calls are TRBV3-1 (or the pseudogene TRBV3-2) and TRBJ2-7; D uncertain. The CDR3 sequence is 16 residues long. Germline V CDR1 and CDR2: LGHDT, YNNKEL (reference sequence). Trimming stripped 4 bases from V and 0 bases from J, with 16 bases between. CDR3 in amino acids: CASSLHDPRSSYEQYF. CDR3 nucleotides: TGTGCCAGCAGCCTTCATGACCCTAGGAGCTCCTACGAGCAGTACTTC.

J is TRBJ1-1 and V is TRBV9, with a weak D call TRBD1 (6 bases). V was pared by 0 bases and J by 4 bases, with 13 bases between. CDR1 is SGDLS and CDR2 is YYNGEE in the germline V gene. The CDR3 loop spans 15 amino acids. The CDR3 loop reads CASSVGMQGITEAFF. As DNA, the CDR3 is TGTGCCAGCAGCGTAGGTATGCAGGGGATCACTGAAGCTTTCTTT.

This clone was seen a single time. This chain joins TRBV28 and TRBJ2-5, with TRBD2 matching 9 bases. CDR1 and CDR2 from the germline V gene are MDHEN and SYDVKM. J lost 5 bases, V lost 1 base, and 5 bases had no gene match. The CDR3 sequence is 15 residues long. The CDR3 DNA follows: TGTGCCAGCAGTTTATTAGGCCTAGCGGGGGAGACCCAGTACTTC. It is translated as CASSLLGLAGETQYF.

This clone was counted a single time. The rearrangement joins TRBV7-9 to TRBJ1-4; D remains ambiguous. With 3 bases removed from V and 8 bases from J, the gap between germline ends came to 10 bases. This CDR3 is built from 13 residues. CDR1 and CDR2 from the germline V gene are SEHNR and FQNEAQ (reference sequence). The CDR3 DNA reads TGTGCCAGCAGCTTGTCCCCCGGGGAAAAACTGTTTTTT. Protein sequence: CASSLSPGEKLFF.

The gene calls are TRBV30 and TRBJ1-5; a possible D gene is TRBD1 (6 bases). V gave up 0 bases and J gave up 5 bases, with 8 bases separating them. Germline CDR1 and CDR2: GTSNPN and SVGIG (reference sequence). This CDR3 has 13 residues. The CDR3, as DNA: TGTGCCTGGAGTGTACAGGGCGATCAGCCCCAGCATTTT. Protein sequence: CAWSVQGDQPQHF.

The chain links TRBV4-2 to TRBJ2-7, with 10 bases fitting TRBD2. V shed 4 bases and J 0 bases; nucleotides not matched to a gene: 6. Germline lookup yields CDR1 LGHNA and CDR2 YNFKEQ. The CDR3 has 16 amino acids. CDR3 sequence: CASSPPRTSGSYEQYF. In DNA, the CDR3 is TGTGCCAGCAGCCCGCCCAGGACTAGCGGCTCCTACGAGCAGTACTTC.

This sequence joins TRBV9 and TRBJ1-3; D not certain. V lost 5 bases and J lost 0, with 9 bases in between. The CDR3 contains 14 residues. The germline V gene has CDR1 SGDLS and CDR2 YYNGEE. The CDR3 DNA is TGTGCCAGCAGTCCTGGAGGCTCTGGAAACACCATATATTTT. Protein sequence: CASSPGGSGNTIYF. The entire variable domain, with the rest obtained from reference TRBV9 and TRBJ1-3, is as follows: DSGVTQTPKHLITATGQRVTLRCSPRSGDLSVYWYQQSLDQGLQFLIQYYNGEERAKGNILERFSAQQFPDLHSELNLSSLELGDSALYFCASSPGGSGNTIYFGEGSWLTVV.

For the CDR3, the DNA is TGTGCCAGCAGCGTAAACTTTGGAAACACCATATATTTT. It is translated as CASSVNFGNTIYF. V gene TRBV9 combines with J gene TRBJ1-3, with D hard to call. This CDR3 comprises 13 residues. Germline CDR1 is SGDLS and CDR2 is YYNGEE. V was pared by 1 base and J by 3 bases, with 5 bases between.

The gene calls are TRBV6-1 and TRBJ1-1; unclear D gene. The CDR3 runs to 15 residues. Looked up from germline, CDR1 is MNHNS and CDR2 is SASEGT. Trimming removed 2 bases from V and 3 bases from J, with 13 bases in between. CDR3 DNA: TGTGCCAGCAGTGAATTTCGGGAAGTGGACACTGAAGCTTTCTTT. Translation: CASSEFREVDTEAFF.

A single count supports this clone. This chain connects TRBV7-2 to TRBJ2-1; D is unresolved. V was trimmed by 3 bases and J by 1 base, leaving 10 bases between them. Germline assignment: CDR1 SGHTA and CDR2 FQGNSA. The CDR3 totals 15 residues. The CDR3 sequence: CASSFDLGSYNEQFF. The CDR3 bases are TGTGCCAGCAGCTTTGACCTAGGATCCTACAATGAGCAGTTCTTC.

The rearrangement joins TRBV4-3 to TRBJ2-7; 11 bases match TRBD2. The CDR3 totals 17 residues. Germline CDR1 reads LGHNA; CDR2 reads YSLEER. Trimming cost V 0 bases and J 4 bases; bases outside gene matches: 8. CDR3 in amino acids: CASSQEAPGTSGYEQYF. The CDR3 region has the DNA TGCGCCAGCAGCCAAGAGGCACCAGGGACTAGCGGTTACGAGCAGTACTTC.

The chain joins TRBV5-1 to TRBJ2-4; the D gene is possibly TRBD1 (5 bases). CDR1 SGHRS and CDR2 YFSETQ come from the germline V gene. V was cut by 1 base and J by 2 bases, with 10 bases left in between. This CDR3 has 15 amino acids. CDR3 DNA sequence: TGCGCCAGCAGCTTGACTGAGGACACCAAAAACATTCAGTACTTC. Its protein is CASSLTEDTKNIQYF.

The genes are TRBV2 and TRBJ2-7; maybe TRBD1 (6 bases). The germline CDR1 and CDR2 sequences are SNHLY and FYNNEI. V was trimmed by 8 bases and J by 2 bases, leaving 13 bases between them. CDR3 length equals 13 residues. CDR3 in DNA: TGTGCCAGCCGACAGGTAGAGACCTACGAGCAGTACTTC. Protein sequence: CASRQVETYEQYF. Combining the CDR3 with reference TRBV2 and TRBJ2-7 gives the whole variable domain EPEVTQTPSHQVTQMGQEVILRCVPISNHLYFYWYRQILGQKVEFLVSFYNNEISEKSEIFDDQFSVERPDGSNFTLKIRSTKLEDSAMYFCASRQVETYEQYFGPGTRLTVT.

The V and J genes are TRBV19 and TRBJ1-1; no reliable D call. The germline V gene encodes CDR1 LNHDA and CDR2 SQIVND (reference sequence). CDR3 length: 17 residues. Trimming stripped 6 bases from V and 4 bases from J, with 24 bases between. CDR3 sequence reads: CASSPNSVLQEGTEAFF. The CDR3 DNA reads TGTGCCAGTAGCCCGAACAGCGTCCTCCAAGAGGGCACTGAAGCTTTCTTT.

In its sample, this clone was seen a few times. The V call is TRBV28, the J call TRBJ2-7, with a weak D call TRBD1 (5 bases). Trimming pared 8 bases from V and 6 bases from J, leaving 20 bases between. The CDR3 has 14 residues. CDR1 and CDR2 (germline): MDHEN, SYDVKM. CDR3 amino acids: CASAYLTGSGEQYF. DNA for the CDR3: TGTGCCAGCGCCTACCTAACAGGCTCTGGCGAGCAGTACTTC. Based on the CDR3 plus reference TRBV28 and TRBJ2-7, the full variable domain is DVKVTQSSRYLVKRTGEKVFLECVQDMDHENMFWYRQDPGLGLRLIYFSYDVKMKEKGDIPEGYSVSREKKERFSLILESASTNQTSMYLCASAYLTGSGEQYFGPGTRLTVT.